These 13 T cell receptor beta chains were all obtained from the same sample, sequenced in a study of blood T cell repertoires in COVID-19. Using immunoSEQ multiplex PCR, the repertoire was profiled, and TCRdb retains in-frame clones only, with some absent. The sample yields 93,000 or so clones, roughly 90% seen once. Sample: peripheral blood. Receptor source: a woman in her fifties or sixties with acute or convalescent COVID-19.

This rearrangement joins TRBV6-5 to TRBJ1-5, with 7 bases lining up with TRBD1. V was pared by 9 bases and J by 5 bases, with 7 bases of the junction left unmatched. Germline CDR1 and CDR2: MNHEY and SVGAGI. The CDR3 covers 13 residues. Here the CDR3 reads CASKITGDQPQHF. Here the CDR3 DNA reads TGTGCCAGTAAAATAACAGGGGATCAGCCCCAGCATTTT.

The rearrangement uses TRBV6-5 and TRBJ1-1; D is unresolved. CDR1 is MNHEY and CDR2 is SVGAGI in the germline V gene. CDR3 length: 14 residues. The CDR3 protein is CATTPSGGLTEAFF. Written as DNA, the CDR3 is TGTGCAACCACCCCATCAGGAGGCTTGACTGAAGCTTTCTTT.

This sequence joins TRBV10-3 and TRBJ2-1; no clear D gene. Trimming pared 8 bases from V and 6 bases from J, leaving 14 bases between. Looked up from germline, CDR1 is ENHRY and CDR2 is SYGVKD. This CDR3 contains 13 residues. CDR3 protein: CAIRGLAANEQFF. In DNA form, the CDR3 reads TGTGCCATCCGTGGCCTGGCGGCCAATGAGCAGTTCTTC.

The genes are TRBV11-3 and TRBJ2-1, with D maybe TRBD2 (5 bases). V was cut by 4 bases and J by 3 bases, with 16 bases left in between. Germline assignment: CDR1 SGHNT and CDR2 YENEEA. This CDR3 region has 16 residues. CDR3 sequence: CASSSPRGMDYNEQFF. CDR3 DNA sequence: TGTGCCAGCAGCTCCCCACGGGGAATGGACTACAATGAGCAGTTCTTC. Full variable domain (outside the CDR3, taken from reference TRBV11-3 and TRBJ2-1): EAGVVQSPRYKIIEKKQPVAFWCNPISGHNTLYWYLQNLGQGPELLIRYENEEAVDDSQLPKDRFSAERLKGVDSTLKIQPAELGDSAVYLCASSSPRGMDYNEQFFGPGTRLTVL.

This clone was detected only once. The chain employs TRBV5-4 and TRBJ2-3; maybe TRBD2 (5 bases). In germline, CDR1 is SGHNT, CDR2 YYREEE (reference sequence). With 1 base removed from V and 2 bases from J, the gap between germline ends came to 8 bases. The CDR3 totals 14 residues. The CDR3 sequence: CASSLRGSTDTQYF. The CDR3 DNA reads as TGTGCCAGCAGCTTGCGGGGTTCCACAGATACGCAGTATTTT.

The chain uses TRBV5-6 and TRBJ1-2; possibly TRBD1 for D (5 bases). Trimming pared 0 bases from V and 7 bases from J, leaving 16 bases between. This CDR3 has 15 residues. CDR1 and CDR2 (germline): SGHDT, YYEEEE. CDR3 bases: TGTGCCAGCAGCTTGGATAGGGGTATAACCGTTGGCTACACCTTC. This codes for CASSLDRGITVGYTF.

This chain links TRBV5-6 with TRBJ2-2; 10 positions match TRBD1. Trimming at V came to 4 bases and at J to 3 bases, leaving 6 bases not matched to a gene. The CDR3 contains 16 residues. Germline values: CDR1 SGHDT, CDR2 YYEEEE. Here the CDR3 reads CASSRQGAQDTGELFF. CDR3 nucleotides: TGTGCCAGCAGCCGACAGGGGGCGCAGGACACCGGGGAGCTGTTTTTT.

The rearrangement uses TRBV2 and TRBJ2-3, with D perhaps TRBD2 (7 bases). The CDR3 totals 14 residues. CDR1 and CDR2 from the germline V gene are SNHLY and FYNNEI. The ends were cut back, 11 bases at V and 0 bases at J, with 15 bases in the middle. The CDR3 sequence is CARGAASSTDTQYF. The CDR3 region has the DNA TGTGCCCGGGGGGCAGCTTCTAGCACAGATACGCAGTATTTT.

The chain employs TRBV19 and TRBJ2-3; D gene unclear. Germline V lookup: CDR1 LNHDA, CDR2 SQIVND (reference sequence). The CDR3 covers 14 residues. V gave up 4 bases and J gave up 0 bases, with 8 bases separating them. The CDR3 region is CASSSGSSTDTQYF. The CDR3 DNA reads TGTGCCAGTAGTAGCGGCTCTAGCACAGATACGCAGTATTTT. The complete variable domain, with remaining parts taken from reference TRBV19 and TRBJ2-3, reads DGGITQSPKYLFRKEGQNVTLSCEQNLNHDAMYWYRQDPGQGLRLIYYSQIVNDFQKGDIAEGYSVSREKKESFPLTVTSAQKNPTAFYLCASSSGSSTDTQYFGPGTRLTVL.

The chain employs TRBV5-4 and TRBJ1-3, with no clear D. Germline assignment: CDR1 SGHNT and CDR2 YYREEE (reference sequence). V lost 4 bases, J lost 4 bases, and 18 bases lay in between. The CDR3 covers 16 residues. CDR3 in amino acids: CASSTHTGSAGNTIYF. CDR3 bases: TGTGCCAGCAGCACCCACACCGGGTCAGCCGGAAACACCATATATTTT.

The V call is TRBV20-1, the J call TRBJ2-4; 8 positions match TRBD1. V gave up 6 bases and J gave up 13 bases; unmatched junction bases: 8. CDR3 length equals 11 residues. CDR1 and CDR2 from the germline V gene are DFQATT and SNEGSKA (reference sequence). CDR3 bases: TGCAGTGCAAACATCGACAGGGGCCAGTACTTC. It yields the protein CSANIDRGQYF.

CDR3 sequence (DNA): TGTGCCAGCAGCTTAGAGGGCGGGAGGGCCGCAGATACGCAGTATTTT. It yields the protein CASSLEGGRAADTQYF. This chain links TRBV7-9 with TRBJ2-3, with TRBD2 matching over 9 bases. Germline V CDR1 and CDR2: SEHNR, FQNEAQ (reference sequence). V shed 1 base and J 4 bases; nucleotides not matched to a gene: 6. CDR3 length: 16 residues.

This chain uses TRBV7-2 with TRBJ2-1, with 7 bases aligning to TRBD2. CDR3 length: 16 residues. The junction had 13 bases not matched to a gene; V was cut back by 5 bases and J by 6 bases. The germline gives CDR1 SGHTA, CDR2 FQGNSA. The CDR3 nucleotides read TGTGCCAGCAGCAGCACCGGGACTACTGAAACCAATGAGCAGTTCTTC. Protein sequence: CASSSTGTTETNEQFF. The whole variable domain, filled in from reference TRBV7-2 and TRBJ2-1, reads GAGVSQSPSNKVTEKGKDVELRCDPISGHTALYWYRQSLGQGLEFLIYFQGNSAPDKSGLPSDRFSAERTGGSVSTLTIQRTQQEDSAVYLCASSSTGTTETNEQFFGPGTRLTVL.